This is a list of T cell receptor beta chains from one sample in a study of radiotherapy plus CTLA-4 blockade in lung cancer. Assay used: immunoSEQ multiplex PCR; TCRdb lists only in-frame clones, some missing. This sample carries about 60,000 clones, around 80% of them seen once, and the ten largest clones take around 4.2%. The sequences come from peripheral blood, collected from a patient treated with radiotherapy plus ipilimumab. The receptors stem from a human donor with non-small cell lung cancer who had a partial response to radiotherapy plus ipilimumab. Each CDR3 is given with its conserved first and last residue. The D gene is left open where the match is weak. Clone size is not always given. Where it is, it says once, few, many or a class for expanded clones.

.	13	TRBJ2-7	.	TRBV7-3	TGTGCCAGCAGCCGCGACAGGCTCTACGAGCAGTACTTC	CASSRDRLYEQYF
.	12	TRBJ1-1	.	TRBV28	TGTGCCAGCAGTTTAGCAACAGGGGAAGCTTTCTTT	CASSLATGEAFF
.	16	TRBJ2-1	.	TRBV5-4	TGTGCCAGCAGTTCACGCGGGGCGAGCTCCTACAATGAGCAGTTCTTC	CASSSRGASSYNEQFF
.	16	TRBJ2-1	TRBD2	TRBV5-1	TGCGCCAGCAGCTTGGATGGTAGCGGGGGGGGCAAGGAGCAGTTCTTC	CASSLDGSGGGKEQFF
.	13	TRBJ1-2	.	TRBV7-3	TGTGCCAGCAGCTTGGACACCGTCTATGGCTACACCTTC	CASSLDTVYGYTF
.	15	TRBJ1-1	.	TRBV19	TGTGCCAGTAACCCGGCAGGGGCCCTCAACACTGAAGCTTTCTTT	CASNPAGALNTEAFF
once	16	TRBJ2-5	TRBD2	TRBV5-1	TGCGCCAGCAGCGCCGGGACTAGCGGGGGGGCGGAGACCCAGTACTTC	CASSAGTSGGAETQYF
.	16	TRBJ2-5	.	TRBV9	TGTGCCAGCAGCGTAACTGACAGCGTGTACCAAGAGACCCAGTACTTC	CASSVTDSVYQETQYF
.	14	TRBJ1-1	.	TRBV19	TGTGCCAGTACCACGGTAGGGGTCCCACCTGAAGCTTTCTTT	CASTTVGVPPEAFF
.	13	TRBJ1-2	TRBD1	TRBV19	TGTGCCAGTAATCGACAGGGGGGGGGTGGCTACACCTTC	CASNRQGGGGYTF